The clone carrying this T cell receptor (beta chain) was counted at least ten times. Its target is not known. The data derive from a study of neurological immune-mediated disorders. Regarding the study as a whole: Because no CDR3 amino acid sequences were shared across subjects by expanded clones, private repertoires were suggested in all groups.

The cDNA was produced through 5'RACE with 10-nucleotide random UMIs. MiXCR, applied by TCRdb to the 5' RACE reads, yields one record per CDR3 protein. The sample consists of tens of thousands of distinct CDR3 sequences, roughly an eighth of them appearing once. Specimen: PBMCs. This clonotype originated in a man aged 60 to 75 in good health.

This chain's CDR3 is CSALKGGYLGEAFF. The CDR3 nucleotides read TGCAGTGCTCTAAAGGGGGGCTACCTAGGTGAAGCTTTCTTT. The V gene is TRBV20-1, the J gene TRBJ1-1; D possibly corresponds to TRBD1 (6 bases). This CDR3 is built from 14 residues. Germline lookup yields CDR1 DFQATT and CDR2 SNEGSKA (reference sequence). Deletions cut 5 bases from V and 7 bases from J, with 20 bases between.